This T cell receptor beta chain was captured by sequencing in a study of preoperative IRX-2 immunotherapy in early breast cancer. Germline loops: CDR1 SGHTA, CDR2 FQGNSA. V shed 1 base, J shed 7 bases, and the junction held 4 bases outside the gene matches. The CDR3 is 14 amino acids. Treatment indicated: preoperative locoregional IRX-2 cytokine immunotherapy. Samples came from a phase Ib trial of preoperative locoregional IRX-2 cytokine immunotherapy. Libraries were prepared by immunoSEQ multiplex PCR; TCRdb keeps only in-frame clonotypes and omits some of them. The repertoire holds fewer than 70,000 clones, with around 94% as singletons.

The source of this sequence is a human donor with breast cancer. The chain recombines TRBV7-2 with TRBJ1-5, with 7 nucleotides matching TRBD1. The sample was collected from a patient treated with IRX-2 immunotherapy. CDR3 DNA sequence: TGTGCCAGCAGCTTAGGACAGGGCCAACAGCCCCAGCATTTT. Translating gives CASSLGQGQQPQHF.